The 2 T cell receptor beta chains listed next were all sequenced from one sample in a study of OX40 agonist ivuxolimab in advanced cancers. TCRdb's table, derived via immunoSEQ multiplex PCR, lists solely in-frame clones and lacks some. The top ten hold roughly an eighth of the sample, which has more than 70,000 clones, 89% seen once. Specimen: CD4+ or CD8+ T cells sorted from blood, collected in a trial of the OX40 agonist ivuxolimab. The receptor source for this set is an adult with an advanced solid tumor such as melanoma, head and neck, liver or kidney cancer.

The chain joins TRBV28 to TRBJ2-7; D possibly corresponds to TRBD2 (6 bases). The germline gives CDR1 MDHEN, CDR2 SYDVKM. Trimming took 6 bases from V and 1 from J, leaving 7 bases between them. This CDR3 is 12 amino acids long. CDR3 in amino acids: CASRRGSYEQYF. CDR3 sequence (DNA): TGTGCCAGCAGACGGGGGTCCTACGAGCAGTACTTC. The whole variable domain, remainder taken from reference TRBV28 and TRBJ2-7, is DVKVTQSSRYLVKRTGEKVFLECVQDMDHENMFWYRQDPGLGLRLIYFSYDVKMKEKGDIPEGYSVSREKKERFSLILESASTNQTSMYLCASRRGSYEQYFGPGTRLTVT.

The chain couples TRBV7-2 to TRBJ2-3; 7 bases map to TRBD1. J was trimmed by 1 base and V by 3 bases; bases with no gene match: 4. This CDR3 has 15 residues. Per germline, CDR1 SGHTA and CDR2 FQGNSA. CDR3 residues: CASSFMGQRTDTQYF. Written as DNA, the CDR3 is TGTGCCAGCAGCTTTATGGGACAGCGCACAGATACGCAGTATTTT.